This T cell receptor (beta chain) derives from a study of blood T cell repertoires in COVID-19 (dated by TCRdb to between 2020 and 2021). Some background on the complete study: The collaborator samples originated in the United States, Italy and Spain and spanned the acute and convalescent phases of COVID-19. Samples were obtained from the ongoing ImmuneRACE study (first 160 participants) and from 1,000 to 1,500 subjects provided by 6 global collaborators. HLA class I and class II types, where available, came from metadata supplied by the sample provider rather than from assay-based typing. The material from the prospective study consisted of cDNA or gDNA derived from T cells, B-cell-depleted T cells, or PBMCs. The sample metadata nearly always contained a de-identified subject ID, COVID-19 status, age in years and sex. Deeply sampled blood TCRbeta repertoires from subjects exposed to, actively infected with, or recovered from COVID-19 were included in the dataset. The repertoires were made available in a free public database intended to serve as a resource for research on the immune response to SARS-CoV-2. Study-level results and caveats: Clinical and demographic metadata were provided uncurated, with the amount varying by source and participant.

The immunoSEQ Assay, a bias-controlled multiplex PCR, was used to amplify TCRbeta CDR3 regions from genomic DNA. For the original study's pipeline: Nucleated cell counts per sample were estimated from amplification of reference gene primers within the assay. To quantify the absolute abundance of each unique TCRbeta CDR3 rearrangement, sequence reads were collapsed and filtered. For each sample, productive Simpson clonality was calculated by taking the square root of Simpson's diversity index across productive rearrangements. TCRdb stores this immuneACCESS table with in-frame sequences only. Part of the clones is absent; in the studies checked, under half of the shortfall reflects unresolved V genes, and no reason is known for the rest. V and J calls and clone size are copied from that table; D and trimming were computed from the DNA. The sample includes approximately 140,000 clones, with around 82% observed a single time. The ten largest clones capture 4.5% to 6% of the sample.

Note on this clone: Its specific antigen is unknown. Within one base of it there is no much larger clone, and no base qualities were kept.

Enrolling through a virtual design, the prospective study's participants ranged in age from about 18 to 100 years and lived across roughly 24 United States geographic areas. To assign participants to cohorts, the prospective study relied on clinical history that participants themselves reported in a screening survey and a study questionnaire. Each participant in the prospective study had whole blood, serum and a nasopharyngeal or oropharyngeal swab collected by mobile phlebotomists. Participants in the prospective study had the option to provide additional blood draws and questionnaires over a roughly two-month period. Blood samples from the prospective study were shipped frozen or at room temperature prior to DNA extraction. The CDR3 contains 15 residues, cysteine and phenylalanine counted. Solely the CDR3 DNA is kept, with 45 bases framed from the first base. Trimming removed 0 bases from V and 5 bases from J; the gene matches leave 3 bases unexplained. In the germline V gene, CDR1 corresponds to SGHRS and CDR2 to YFSETQ.

The V and J segments used are TRBV5-1 and TRBJ2-1, with 9 bases matching TRBD2. The receptor was isolated from a man in his forties with acute COVID-19. Sequenced: PBMCs or T cells enriched from blood (not recorded which). The CDR3 corresponds to CASSLAAGGDNEQFF. The DNA sequence is TGCGCCAGCAGCTTGGCAGCGGGGGGTGACAATGAGCAGTTCTTC.